These T cell receptor beta chains were read from a single sample in a study of neurological immune-mediated disorders. TCRdb analysed the 5' RACE reads with MiXCR anew, one entry per CDR3 protein. The data show tens of thousands of distinct CDR3 sequences, with roughly 4.8% seen just once and 6.9% held by the top ten. Material: PBMCs. The receptors were gathered from a man younger than 45 with multiple sclerosis. CDR3s include the opening cysteine and the closing phenylalanine or tryptophan. The D gene is left open where the match is weak. Expanded clones are given a class, and other clones once, few, many or no size at all.

D | size | J | V | length | DNA | CDR3
- | many | TRBJ1-1 | TRBV20-1 | 14 | TGCAGTGTTGAGGGACTCACCATGAACACTGAAGCTTTCTTT | CSVEGLTMNTEAFF
TRBD1 | many | TRBJ2-7 | TRBV6-2/TRBV6-3 | 14 | TGTGCCAGCAGGATGCGGACAGGGGGGCTCGAGCAGTACTTC | CASRMRTGGLEQYF
- | many | TRBJ1-1 | TRBV15 | 13 | TGTGCCACCTCTGGACCCATGAACACTGAAGCTTTCTTT | CATSGPMNTEAFF
- | many | TRBJ1-2 | TRBV20-1 | 11 | TGCAGTGCTAGAGATTACTATGGCTACACCTTC | CSARDYYGYTF
- | many | TRBJ1-1 | TRBV6-1 | 12 | TGTGCCAGCAGTATATCCGGAACTGAAGCTTTCTTT | CASSISGTEAFF
- | many | TRBJ2-3 | TRBV5-8 | 12 | TGTGCCAGCAGGAAAAGCACAGATACGCAGTATTTT | CASRKSTDTQYF
- | many | TRBJ2-5 | TRBV4-1 | 14 | TGCGCCAGCAGCCAAGGCAGGGCCGGAAAGACCCAGTACTTC | CASSQGRAGKTQYF
TRBD1 | many | TRBJ1-5 | TRBV12-3/TRBV12-4 | 14 | TGTGCCAGCAGGGGGACAGGGGGTGGACAGCCCCAGCATTTT | CASRGTGGGQPQHF
- | few | TRBJ1-2 | TRBV20-1 | 12 | TGCAGTGCTGGGGCGGGTGGAGGAGGCTACACCTTC | CSAGAGGGGYTF
- | many | TRBJ2-4 | TRBV3-1 | 16 | TGTGCCAGCAGCCAAGTCGTTGGAGCAGCCAAAAACATTCAGTACTTC | CASSQVVGAAKNIQYF
TRBD2 | - | TRBJ2-1 | TRBV7-6 | 14 | TGTGCCAGCAGCCCCTTTGAGCGGGGCGGGGAGCAGTTCTTC | CASSPFERGGEQFF
- | - | TRBJ1-2 | TRBV12-3/TRBV12-4 | 15 | TGTGCCAGCAGTCCCCGACGGGGGGGTAACTATGGCTACACCTTC | CASSPRRGGNYGYTF
- | many | TRBJ1-1 | TRBV12-3/TRBV12-4 | 14 | TGTGCCAGCAGTTTGGACAGATATTTAACTGAAGCTTTCTTT | CASSLDRYLTEAFF
- | many | TRBJ2-3 | TRBV5-1 | 14 | TGCGCCAGCAGCTTGGCCGTGGCTTCGGATACGCAGTATTTT | CASSLAVASDTQYF
- | few | TRBJ1-6 | TRBV5-1 | 12 | TGCGCCAGCAGCTTGGATATATCACCCCTCAACTTT | CASSLDISPLNF
- | many | TRBJ2-1 | TRBV14 | 12 | TGTGCCAGCAGCCAAGATTGGACAGAGCAGTTCTTC | CASSQDWTEQFF
- | few | TRBJ2-5 | TRBV6-5 | 15 | TGTGCCAGCAGTTACTCCTCCCCTACTCAAGAGACCCAGTACTTC | CASSYSSPTQETQYF
TRBD2 | many | TRBJ2-7 | TRBV10-1 | 14 | TGCGCCACCTCGGCTAGCGGGGAATCCTACGAGCAGTACTTC | CATSASGESYEQYF
- | many | TRBJ1-2 | TRBV5-1 | 14 | TGCGCCAGCAGCTTGAGTCAGGGGCCCGCACGTAACACCTTC | CASSLSQGPARNTF
- | few | TRBJ1-1 | TRBV4-1 | 11 | TGCGCCAGCAGCTACGAGACGCGAGCTTTCTTT | CASSYETRAFF
TRBD2 | few | TRBJ2-1 | TRBV20-1 | 15 | TGCAGTGCTAGAGAGACGGGGGGACGCTACAATGAGCAGTTCTTC | CSARETGGRYNEQFF
TRBD1 | many | TRBJ2-2 | TRBV5-5 | 15 | TGTGCCAGCAGCTTACGGGACAGATGGACCGGGGAGCTGTTTTTT | CASSLRDRWTGELFF
- | many | TRBJ2-1 | TRBV28 | 13 | TGTGCCAGCTTAGCGACAGATAACAATGAGCAGTTCTTC | CASLATDNNEQFF
- | many | TRBJ1-1 | TRBV11-2 | 12 | TGTGCCAGCAGCACCATGAACACTGAAGCTTTCTTT | CASSTMNTEAFF
- | few | TRBJ1-1 | TRBV6-6 | 11 | TGTGCCAGCAGTTATTATCATGAAGCTTTCTTT | CASSYYHEAFF
- | many | TRBJ2-3 | TRBV3-1 | 11 | TGTGCTTCGGCAGACACAGATACGCAGTATTTT | CASADTDTQYF
- | many | TRBJ1-1 | TRBV7-9 | 12 | TGTGCCAGCAGCCCCCATGCGTTTGGAGCTTTCTTT | CASSPHAFGAFF
- | few | TRBJ1-1 | TRBV4-1 | 13 | TGCGCCAGCAGCCAAGTGGATAACACTGAAGCTTTCTTT | CASSQVDNTEAFF
- | many | TRBJ1-1 | TRBV7-8 | 13 | TGTGCCAGCAGCTATATTATCGGGGACATCGCTTTCTTT | CASSYIIGDIAFF
- | few | TRBJ2-1 | TRBV5-1 | 12 | TGCGCCAGCAGCTCCGAGGGTATCATCCAGTTCTTC | CASSSEGIIQFF
- | many | TRBJ2-1 | TRBV5-1 | 13 | TGCGCCAGCAGCTTCTTACCCGGGGATGAGCAGTTCTTC | CASSFLPGDEQFF
- | many | TRBJ1-2 | TRBV5-6 | 14 | TGTGCCAGCAGCTTGGGAGGGCCACGCAATGGCTACACCTTC | CASSLGGPRNGYTF
- | many | TRBJ1-3 | TRBV12-3/TRBV12-4 | 13 | TGTGCCAGCACCCCCTCTCCTGGAAACACCATATATTTT | CASTPSPGNTIYF
TRBD2 | - | TRBJ2-3 | TRBV7-2 | 17 | TGTGCCAGCAGCTTAGCCCACAGCGGGGCGCTCACAGATACGCAGTATTTT | CASSLAHSGALTDTQYF
- | many | TRBJ2-2 | TRBV7-8 | 13 | TGTGCCAGCAGCCCGTACAACACCGGGGAGCTGTTTTTT | CASSPYNTGELFF
TRBD2 | many | TRBJ2-3 | TRBV11-3 | 15 | TGTGCCAGCAGCCGGACTAGCGGGGAGGTAGATACGCAGTATTTT | CASSRTSGEVDTQYF
- | - | TRBJ1-6 | TRBV20-1 | 13 | TGCAGTGCTAGAGTCGGGTATAATTCACCCCTCCACTTT | CSARVGYNSPLHF
TRBD2 | many | TRBJ2-5 | TRBV4-2 | 17 | TGTGCCAGCAGCCAAGATTGGGCCGGGGGGGGCGGAGAGACCCAGTACTTC | CASSQDWAGGGGETQYF
TRBD1 | - | TRBJ2-1 | TRBV20-1 | 13 | TGCAGTGCAATGCCGGGACAGAAGAATGAGCAGTTCTTC | CSAMPGQKNEQFF